These 30 T cell receptor beta chains were sequenced from one sample in a study of a mutant IDH1 vaccine in newly diagnosed glioma. Clones were sequenced by immunoSEQ multiplex PCR, and TCRdb holds only the in-frame ones, with some missing. The table has tens of thousands of clones, about 82% seen once. The antigens these receptors bind are not known. Noted time point: week 35, safety follow-up. The investigators gave 300 ug of mutant IDH1 20-mer peptide in each vaccine dose, together with topical imiquimod. Sequenced material: PBMCs, taken from a glioma patient whose treatment included an IDH1 peptide vaccine. Source of these receptors: a man aged 40-49 years with glioma.

The CDR3 bases are TGCGCCAGCAGTGAGCCACCCACCGGACAGGTAGGCGGGAGCGAGGACACCTTC. This translates into CASSEPPTGQVGGSEDTF. This sequence joins TRBV10-1 and TRBJ1-2; 7 positions match TRBD1. CDR3 size: 18 residues. Losses at the gene ends were 2 bases for V and 12 bases for J; bases not matched to a gene: 24. Looked up from germline, CDR1 is WNHNN and CDR2 is SYGVQD (reference sequence).

V and J are TRBV5-4 and TRBJ2-1; tentative D call: TRBD2 (6 bases). This CDR3 comprises 14 residues. V lost 4 bases and J 7 bases, leaving 15 bases between the germline ends. Per the germline V gene, CDR1 is SGHNT and CDR2 is YYREEE (reference sequence). DNA of the CDR3: TGTGCCAGCAGCCTGGGACTTGCTGAGAATGAGCAGTTCTTC. Its translation is CASSLGLAENEQFF.

The chain uses TRBV11-2 and TRBJ2-3, with D hard to call. The CDR3 sequence is 14 residues long. Looked up from germline, CDR1 is SGHAT and CDR2 is FQNNGV. The germline V and J ends were trimmed by 5 bases and 0 bases, with 9 bases remaining between them. This CDR3 reads CASSALGSTDTQYF. CDR3 nucleotide sequence: TGTGCCAGCAGCGCCCTTGGGAGCACAGATACGCAGTATTTT.

The V and J genes are TRBV9 and TRBJ2-1, with D perhaps TRBD1 or TRBD2 (5 bases each). Germline assignment: CDR1 SGDLS and CDR2 YYNGEE. V shed 0 bases and J shed 5 bases, with 15 bases lying between them. The CDR3 covers 16 residues. The CDR3 DNA reads TGTGCCAGCAGCGTAGGGGGGATCCGACCCAACAATGAGCAGTTCTTC. Its protein is CASSVGGIRPNNEQFF.

A few counts support this clone. The gene calls are TRBV30 and TRBJ1-5, with no clear D. The CDR3 covers 12 residues. CDR1 is GTSNPN and CDR2 is SVGIG in the germline V gene (reference sequence). V was pared by 0 bases and J by 11 bases, with 11 bases between. The chain's CDR3 is CAWSVGTLSQHF. For the CDR3, the DNA is TGTGCCTGGAGTGTAGGCACCTTGTCCCAGCATTTT. Full variable domain (remainder filled in from reference TRBV30 and TRBJ1-5): SQTIHQWPATLVQPVGSPLSLECTVEGTSNPNLYWYRQAAGRGLQLLFYSVGIGQISSEVPQNLSASRPQDRQFILSSKKLLLSDSGFYLCAWSVGTLSQHFGDGTRLSIL.

The chain couples TRBV27 to TRBJ1-2; TRBD1 agrees at 10 bases. V gave up 2 bases and J gave up 8 bases; unmatched junction bases: 8. Germline-derived CDR1 and CDR2 are MNHEY and SMNVEV (reference sequence). CDR3 length: 15 amino acids. The CDR3 DNA reads as TGTGCCAGCAGTTTAAGGGACAGGGGTTCGGGCGGCTACACCTTC. It is translated as CASSLRDRGSGGYTF.

As DNA, the CDR3 is TGCGCCAGCAGTGGGGACGGAACGGACACTGAAGCTTTCTTT. Amino acids: CASSGDGTDTEAFF. The chain joins TRBV10-2 to TRBJ1-1, with D tentatively TRBD1 (5 bases). This CDR3 has 14 amino acids. V was trimmed by 4 bases and J by 3 bases, leaving 12 bases between them. Germline CDR1 is WSHSY and CDR2 is SAAADI.

This clone was picked up a small number of times. The chain is built from TRBV6-5 and TRBJ2-7, with D maybe TRBD1 (6 bases). Germline lookup yields CDR1 MNHEY and CDR2 SVGAGI. The V end was cut by 6 bases, the J end by 3 bases, with 12 bases between. The CDR3 spans 13 residues. The CDR3: CASSPGQHYEQYV. As DNA, the CDR3 is TGTGCCAGCAGCCCGGGACAACACTACGAGCAGTACGTC.

The chain joins TRBV29-1 to TRBJ2-6; D remains unclear. This CDR3 spans 11 amino acids. Trimming removed 7 bases at V and 0 bases at J, with 1 base between. Germline values: CDR1 SQVTM, CDR2 ANQGSEA. The CDR3 DNA sequence: TGCAGCGACTCTGGGGCCAACGTCCTGACTTTC. This codes for CSDSGANVLTF.

CDR3 residues: CASSSGTSGLYEQYF. The CDR3 nucleotides read TGTGCCAGCAGCTCGGGGACTAGCGGACTCTACGAGCAGTACTTC. The chain has TRBV11-2 and TRBJ2-7; 11 positions match TRBD2. Looked up from germline, CDR1 is SGHAT and CDR2 is FQNNGV. Germline trimming cut 4 bases from V and 3 bases from J; bases unmatched to any gene: 5. The CDR3 is made up of 15 amino acids.

In its sample, this clone was seen a few times. The gene calls are TRBV23-1 and TRBJ1-2; D not resolved. TRBV23-1 has ORF status, its function being uncertain. Trimming cost V 8 bases and J 5 bases, with 12 bases left between them. The length of the CDR3 is 12 residues. Written as DNA, the CDR3 is TGCGCCAGCGCCCCCCCTGGGTATGGCTACACCTTC. Protein product: CASAPPGYGYTF.

The chain has TRBV10-3 and TRBJ1-5, with D maybe TRBD1 (5 bases). Germline CDR1 reads ENHRY; CDR2 reads SYGVKD. The CDR3 is 20 amino acids. The V end lost 0 bases, the J end lost 2 bases, and 23 bases lay between the germline ends. The CDR3 DNA follows: TGTGCCATCAGTGAGTCGATCATGGCAGGGAAGATCGTTGGCAATCAGCCCCAGCATTTT. Its translation is CAISESIMAGKIVGNQPQHF.

This clone has just a few counts. The rearrangement uses TRBV4-1 and TRBJ1-1, with no clear D. The CDR3 contains 14 residues. CDR1 and CDR2 from the germline V gene are MGHRA and YSYEKL. The V end was cut by 3 bases, the J end by 1 base, with 9 bases between. This chain's CDR3 is CASSHSTANTEAFF. The CDR3 coding sequence is TGCGCCAGCAGCCATTCCACAGCGAACACTGAAGCTTTCTTT.

This rearrangement joins TRBV9 to TRBJ2-5; D gene unclear. Trimming left V 8 bases short and J 1 base short, with 9 bases between. CDR3 length equals 12 residues. CDR1 is SGDLS, CDR2 YYNGEE, per germline. CDR3: CASGRFQETQYF. CDR3 coding DNA: TGTGCCAGTGGGCGGTTCCAAGAGACCCAGTACTTC.

V is TRBV29-1 and J is TRBJ1-5, with D perhaps TRBD1 (6 bases). The CDR3 totals 13 residues. Germline CDR1 reads SQVTM; CDR2 reads ANQGSEA. Trimming took 7 bases from V and 3 from J, leaving 13 bases between them. CDR3 DNA: TGCAGCGCCCGGGACAATTACAATCAGCCCCAGCATTTT. Its translation: CSARDNYNQPQHF.

The V call is TRBV19, the J call TRBJ1-2; unclear D gene. V dropped 7 bases and J dropped 3 bases, with 15 bases sitting between them. Germline CDR1 LNHDA, CDR2 SQIVND (reference sequence). CDR3 length equals 14 residues. CDR3 sequence (DNA): TGTGCCAGTACCACCCGCAGAAGTGACTATGGCTACACCTTC. This gives the protein CASTTRRSDYGYTF.

This chain links TRBV11-2 with TRBJ1-1, with D uncertain. The CDR3 is 14 residues long. V was pared by 0 bases and J by 8 bases, with 13 bases between. CDR1 is SGHAT and CDR2 is FQNNGV in the germline V gene. In nucleotides, the CDR3 is TGTGCCAGCAGCTTAGATTTCGGCCCCGCGGAAGCTTTCTTT. Protein sequence: CASSLDFGPAEAFF.

A single count supports this clone. The chain carries TRBV19 and TRBJ2-3; D is possibly TRBD1 or TRBD2 (7 bases each). Trimming took 5 bases from V and 6 from J, leaving 18 bases between them. The CDR3 is 15 residues long. Germline lookup yields CDR1 LNHDA and CDR2 SQIVND (reference sequence). CDR3 protein: CASSWGGQRTDTQYF. The CDR3 DNA reads TGTGCCAGTAGTTGGGGGGGACAGCGGACGGATACGCAGTATTTT.

The genes are TRBV6-5 and TRBJ2-7; 7 bases map to TRBD1. CDR3 length equals 15 residues. Germline CDR1 reads MNHEY; CDR2 reads SVGAGI. The ends lost 2 bases at V and 4 bases at J; junction bases unmatched: 8. CDR3: CASSYADRQIYEQYF. CDR3 bases: TGTGCCAGCAGTTACGCGGACAGGCAGATTTACGAGCAGTACTTC.

The chain recombines TRBV30 with TRBJ1-2, with D uncertain. CDR1 is GTSNPN and CDR2 is SVGIG in the germline V gene (reference sequence). The CDR3 extends over 13 amino acids. V was shortened by 0 bases and J by 6 bases, with 11 bases between the two germline ends. The CDR3 reads CAWSVNKKNGYTF. The CDR3 DNA follows: TGTGCCTGGAGTGTAAACAAAAAAAATGGCTACACCTTC. Looking up the rest from reference TRBV30 and TRBJ1-2 gives the full variable domain: SQTIHQWPATLVQPVGSPLSLECTVEGTSNPNLYWYRQAAGRGLQLLFYSVGIGQISSEVPQNLSASRPQDRQFILSSKKLLLSDSGFYLCAWSVNKKNGYTFGSGTRLTVV.

The chain links TRBV7-2 to TRBJ1-1; weak D call: TRBD1 (6 bases). Trimming took 3 bases from V and 6 from J, leaving 11 bases between them. In germline, CDR1 is SGHTA, CDR2 FQGNSA. The CDR3 is made up of 13 amino acids. The CDR3 is CASSFLGASEAFF. In DNA, the CDR3 is TGTGCCAGCAGCTTTCTGGGGGCGTCTGAAGCTTTCTTT.

V gene TRBV4-1 combines with J gene TRBJ1-5; D might be TRBD1 (5 bases). Per the germline V gene, CDR1 is MGHRA and CDR2 is YSYEKL. The CDR3 contains 16 residues. The ends were cut back, 4 bases at V and 1 base at J, with 14 bases in the middle. CDR3 sequence: CASSPDSPGSNQPQHF. The DNA for the CDR3 is TGCGCCAGCAGCCCAGACAGCCCGGGGAGCAATCAGCCCCAGCATTTT.

The rearrangement uses TRBV15 and TRBJ2-1; tentative D call: TRBD2 (6 bases). The CDR3 has 15 amino acids. Germline V gene sequence: CDR1 LNHNV, CDR2 YYDKDF (reference sequence). V was pared by 2 bases and J by 7 bases, with 15 bases between. The CDR3 here is CATSRKWQGGNEQFF. The CDR3 nucleotides are TGTGCCACCAGCAGAAAGTGGCAGGGAGGTAATGAGCAGTTCTTC.

V is TRBV6-4 and J is TRBJ2-3; D remains ambiguous. The germline V and J ends were trimmed by 4 bases and 2 bases, with 10 bases remaining between them. The CDR3 consists of 14 residues. CDR1 is MRHNA, CDR2 SNTAGT, per germline. In nucleotides, the CDR3 is TGTGCCAGCAGTGCCGCAGATGACACAGATACGCAGTATTTT. Protein sequence: CASSAADDTDTQYF.

This sequence joins TRBV4-1 and TRBJ2-5; possibly TRBD2 for D (6 bases). The CDR3 is 17 residues long. V lost 2 bases and J lost 5, with 21 bases in between. Germline lookup yields CDR1 MGHRA and CDR2 YSYEKL. The CDR3 DNA follows: TGCGCCAGCAGCCAATCACCCGGGACTTCCACCCAGGAGACCCAGTACTTC. Its protein product is CASSQSPGTSTQETQYF.

This chain joins TRBV19 and TRBJ1-5; D is uncertain. The germline V gene encodes CDR1 LNHDA and CDR2 SQIVND (reference sequence). The CDR3 is made up of 12 amino acids. With 7 bases removed from V and 2 bases from J, the gap between germline ends came to 6 bases. The CDR3: CASKTGNQPQHF. As DNA, the CDR3 is TGTGCCAGTAAAACGGGCAATCAGCCCCAGCATTTT.

This clone was seen only a few times. The chain joins TRBV30 to TRBJ1-1, with D possibly matching TRBD1 (5 bases). The germline gives CDR1 GTSNPN, CDR2 SVGIG (reference sequence). The CDR3 contains 12 residues. Trimming took off 1 base at V and 11 bases at J, with 14 bases between the two ends. CDR3 in DNA: TGTGCCTGGAGTGATTATGGGGGAATCGCTTTCTTT. It codes for CAWSDYGGIAFF.

The chain joins TRBV15 to TRBJ1-1; TRBD1 might be the D (5 bases). This CDR3 has 14 amino acids. Germline CDR1 is LNHNV and CDR2 is YYDKDF (reference sequence). V lost 0 bases to trimming and J lost 7 bases, with 12 bases between them. CDR3 sequence (DNA): TGTGCCACCAGCAGAGATGCGACCGGGGGTGAAGCTTTCTTT. Protein: CATSRDATGGEAFF.

This chain connects TRBV14 to TRBJ2-5; 7 bases line up with TRBD2. Germline V gene sequence: CDR1 SGHDN, CDR2 FVKESK. J gave up 5 bases and V 2 bases, and 14 bases lay outside the gene matches. This CDR3 comprises 17 residues. The CDR3 protein is CASSQLAANLGMETQYF. The CDR3 nucleotides are TGTGCCAGCAGCCAACTAGCGGCTAACCTTGGGATGGAGACCCAGTACTTC. The full variable domain, with the rest looked up from reference TRBV14 and TRBJ2-5, is EAGVTQFPSHSVIEKGQTVTLRCDPISGHDNLYWYRRVMGKEIKFLLHFVKESKQDESGMPNNRFLAERTGGTYSTLKVQPAELEDSGVYFCASSQLAANLGMETQYFGPGTRLLVL.

This chain links TRBV11-3 with TRBJ2-1; D unclear. Trimming left V 4 bases short and J 4 bases short, with 20 bases between. The CDR3 is 17 residues long. CDR1 is SGHNT, CDR2 YENEEA, per germline. The CDR3 here is CASSSSVRSRSYNEQFF. In nucleotides, the CDR3 is TGTGCCAGCAGCTCCTCGGTAAGGAGTCGTTCTTACAATGAGCAGTTCTTC.